The rows below give T cell receptor beta chains drawn from one sample of a study of metastatic and nonmetastatic thyroid tumors. TCRdb re-called clones from the PCR reads using MiXCR. Of 20,000 or so clones in the sample, around a quarter were seen once. The sample consisted of tumor tissue. The receptors were gathered from a female donor with papillary thyroid cancer or a benign thyroid nodule (not recorded which). Some clones in this sample may be carry-over from other donors' samples. Each CDR3 is given with its conserved first and last residue. Each record gives: D gene, J gene, V gene, clone size, CDR3 protein, CDR3 DNA. The D gene is left open where the match is weak. Part of the rows lack a size; the others show once, few, many or a class for expanded clones.

NA TRBJ1-2 TRBV2 NA CASSFTVAVYGYTF TGTGCCAGCAGTTTCACCGTAGCCGTCTATGGCTACACCTTC
NA TRBJ1-2 TRBV13 NA CASSPGIHYGYTF TGTGCCAGCAGCCCTGGAATCCACTATGGCTACACCTTC
NA TRBJ1-2 TRBV28 many CASSPHPREGPNYGYTF TGTGCCAGCAGTCCACACCCCCGGGAGGGACCTAACTATGGCTACACCTTC
TRBD2 TRBJ2-6 TRBV11-2 NA CASSLGGGSGANVLTF TGTGCCAGCAGCTTAGGGGGGGGCTCTGGGGCCAACGTCCTGACTTTC
TRBD1 TRBJ1-5 TRBV20-1 NA CSARPRTGGGQPQHF TGCAGTGCTAGACCAAGGACAGGGGGCGGTCAGCCCCAGCATTTT
NA TRBJ2-3 TRBV27 many CASGRGSGTDTQYF TGTGCCAGCGGACGGGGTTCAGGAACAGATACGCAGTATTTT
NA TRBJ1-1 TRBV20-1 NA CSARTGVSNTEAFF TGCAGTGCTAGAACTGGGGTATCGAACACTGAAGCTTTCTTT
TRBD1 TRBJ2-5 TRBV15 medium-sized CATNKDRGQETQYF TGTGCCACCAACAAGGACAGGGGGCAAGAGACCCAGTACTTC
NA TRBJ1-5 TRBV6-5 NA CASSYGAPHQPQHF TGTGCCAGCAGTTACGGCGCTCCGCATCAGCCCCAGCATTTT
TRBD1 TRBJ1-1 TRBV12-5 few CASGQDRSPEAFF TGTGCTAGTGGCCAGGACAGGAGCCCTGAAGCTTTCTTT
NA TRBJ2-6 TRBV4-2 medium-sized CASSQERYGSGANVLTF TGTGCCAGCAGCCAAGAGAGGTACGGCTCTGGGGCCAACGTCCTGACTTTC
NA TRBJ2-3 TRBV6-2/TRBV6-3 medium-sized CASSPPRRAGTDTQYF TGTGCCAGCAGCCCGCCTCGGCGGGCGGGCACAGATACGCAGTATTTT
NA TRBJ2-7 TRBV6-1 medium-sized CASSEISGYEQYF TGTGCCAGCAGCGAAATATCGGGATACGAGCAGTACTTC
NA TRBJ1-2 TRBV6-1 NA CASRTGFNYGYTF TGTGCCAGCCGTACAGGCTTCAACTATGGCTACACCTTC
TRBD2 TRBJ2-1 TRBV9 NA CASSPGTTYNEQFF TGTGCCAGCAGCCCCGGGACTACCTACAATGAGCAGTTCTTC
TRBD2 TRBJ2-7 TRBV19 NA CASILVGAVTSVMTYEQYF TGTGCCAGTATTCTTGTCGGGGCAGTAACTAGCGTGATGACCTACGAGCAGTACTTC
NA TRBJ2-1 TRBV20-1 NA CSFPAASVSTNEQFF TGCAGTTTCCCCGCGGCTAGCGTGAGTACCAATGAGCAGTTCTTC
NA TRBJ1-6 TRBV30 NA CAWMEDRHSPLHF TGTGCCTGGATGGAGGATCGGCATTCACCCCTCCACTTT
TRBD1 TRBJ1-5 TRBV5-8 many CASSPRDRGRRPQHF TGTGCCAGCAGCCCCCGGGACAGGGGTAGACGACCCCAGCATTTT
NA TRBJ1-4 TRBV4-1 many CASSQVDLRGEKLFF TGCGCCAGCAGCCAAGTAGATCTCCGAGGGGAAAAACTGTTTTTT
NA TRBJ2-7 TRBV7-2 few CASSLSSSHEQYF TGTGCCAGCAGCTTAAGCTCCTCCCACGAGCAGTACTTC
NA TRBJ2-1 TRBV19 NA CASSIITGDNEQFF TGTGCCAGTAGTATAATCACAGGTGACAATGAGCAGTTCTTC
TRBD2 TRBJ2-5 TRBV6-2/TRBV6-3 NA CASSAGDPETQYF TGTGCCAGCAGCGCGGGAGACCCAGAGACCCAGTACTTC
NA TRBJ2-3 TRBV11-1 many CASSLKRSLSLGTDTQYF TGTGCCAGCAGCTTAAAGCGTAGTTTATCGCTGGGGACAGATACGCAGTATTTT
TRBD1 TRBJ1-1 TRBV6-1 NA CASSRQGSFNTEAFF TGTGCCAGCAGTCGACAGGGGAGCTTCAACACTGAAGCTTTCTTT
NA TRBJ1-1 TRBV24-1 many CATSDRTEAEAFF TGTGCCACCAGTGATAGGACAGAAGCTGAAGCTTTCTTT
NA TRBJ2-1 TRBV28 few CASTAFWSSYNEQFF TGTGCCAGCACCGCCTTCTGGAGCTCCTACAATGAGCAGTTCTTC
TRBD2 TRBJ2-1 TRBV4-2 medium-sized CASSQQPRTSTFQFF TGTGCCAGCAGCCAACAACCCCGGACTAGCACTTTTCAGTTCTTC
TRBD1 TRBJ2-2 TRBV12-3/TRBV12-4 many CASSLKPGQGAGGTGELSF TGTGCCAGCAGTTTGAAGCCGGGACAGGGGGCCGGCGGCACCGGGGAGCTGTCTTTT
TRBD2 TRBJ2-1 TRBV7-8 many CASTERETHLLYPNNEQFF TGTGCCAGCACCGAGCGGGAGACACATTTACTATACCCAAACAATGAGCAGTTCTTC
NA TRBJ2-3 TRBV4-2 NA CASSQDRARGPDTQYF TGTGCCAGCAGCCAAGATAGGGCTAGAGGGCCAGATACGCAGTATTTT
TRBD1 TRBJ1-4 TRBV3-1 many CASSGTAEKLFF TGTGCCAGCAGCGGGACAGCAGAAAAACTGTTTTTT
TRBD1 TRBJ1-4 TRBV19 many CASSRGQLNEKLFF TGTGCCAGTAGTAGGGGACAGCTTAATGAAAAACTGTTTTTT
NA TRBJ1-3 TRBV16 many CASSQSTAPGNTIYF TGTGCCAGCAGCCAATCCACAGCCCCTGGAAACACCATATATTTT
TRBD1 TRBJ1-6 TRBV6-1 medium-sized CASRPGQGNSPLHF TGTGCCAGCAGGCCGGGACAGGGGAATTCACCCCTCCACTTT
NA TRBJ2-7 TRBV28 NA CASSWACEKYF TGTGCCAGCAGTTGGGCCTGCGAGAAGTACTTC
TRBD2 TRBJ2-7 TRBV20-1 many CSARGSSGSYYEQYF TGCAGTGCTAGAGGGTCTAGCGGGTCTTACTACGAGCAGTACTTC
NA TRBJ1-1 TRBV11-2 NA CASSSRAGGAEAFF TGTGCCAGCAGCTCCCGGGCTGGAGGTGCTGAAGCTTTCTTT
NA TRBJ2-1 TRBV9 NA CASSESGISYNKQFF TGTGCCAGCAGCGAGAGCGGTATCTCCTACAATAAGCAGTTCTTC
NA TRBJ2-3 TRBV10-3 medium-sized CAIKGGLASTDTQYF TGTGCCATCAAAGGCGGGCTGGCCTCCACAGATACGCAGTATTTT
NA TRBJ2-1 TRBV6-2/TRBV6-3 few CARSYSSELRKFF TGTGCCAGGAGTTACTCGTCTGAGCTGCGGAAGTTCTTC
NA TRBJ1-2 TRBV12-3/TRBV12-4 medium-sized CASTFGRPNYGYTF TGTGCCAGCACCTTTGGGCGGCCTAACTATGGCTACACCTTC
TRBD2 TRBJ2-5 TRBV30 many CAWSTGLAGEETQYF TGTGCCTGGAGTACAGGACTAGCGGGGGAAGAGACCCAGTACTTC
NA TRBJ1-5 TRBV6-1 medium-sized CASSENSPHQPQHF TGTGCCAGCAGTGAGAACAGCCCACATCAGCCCCAGCATTTT
TRBD2 TRBJ2-1 TRBV20-1 NA CSARRTSGRYEQFF TGCAGTGCTAGACGGACTAGCGGTAGATATGAGCAGTTCTTC
NA TRBJ2-5 TRBV28 NA CASSLGKLLWSQYF TGTGCCAGCAGTTTGGGTAAATTATTATGGTCACAGTACTTC
NA TRBJ2-3 TRBV4-1 NA CASSLVFPDTQYF TGCGCCAGCAGCCTGGTTTTCCCAGATACGCAGTATTTT
NA TRBJ1-2 TRBV6-2/TRBV6-3 few CASSTSGSLNYGYTF TGTGCCAGCAGTACCTCAGGGTCCCTTAACTATGGCTACACCTTC
TRBD1 TRBJ2-7 TRBV30 NA CAWTTGGDEQYF TGTGCCTGGACCACAGGGGGCGACGAGCAGTACTTC
TRBD1 TRBJ1-3 TRBV11-2 NA CASSSFGTGGNTIYF TGTGCCAGCAGCTCTTTCGGGACAGGGGGAAACACCATATATTTT
TRBD1 TRBJ2-7 TRBV2 medium-sized CASNDRGVGYEQYF TGTGCCAGCAACGACAGGGGAGTCGGTTACGAGCAGTACTTC
TRBD2 TRBJ2-3 TRBV20-1 NA CSALGSGGADTQYF TGCAGTGCTTTAGGTAGCGGGGGGGCGGATACGCAGTATTTT
NA TRBJ1-1 TRBV18 many CASSPRKGGLNTEAFF TGTGCCAGCTCACCACGGAAGGGGGGGCTGAACACTGAAGCTTTCTTT
TRBD1 TRBJ1-6 TRBV11-2 NA CASSSTSGTGNSPLHF TGTGCCAGCAGCTCGACCTCCGGGACAGGGAACTCACCCCTCCACTTT
NA TRBJ2-2 TRBV19 few CASTLTWGGELFF TGTGCCAGTACCTTGACCTGGGGGGGGGAGCTGTTTTTT
TRBD1 TRBJ2-7 TRBV5-1 NA CASSIGQGAYEQYF TGCGCCAGCAGCATTGGACAGGGGGCTTACGAGCAGTACTTC
NA TRBJ2-7 TRBV20-1 once CSAGMLYEQYF TGCAGTGCTGGCATGCTTTACGAGCAGTACTTC
NA TRBJ2-5 TRBV6-5 many CASSYSSIQETQYF TGTGCCAGCAGTTACTCGAGCATCCAAGAGACCCAGTACTTC
TRBD2 TRBJ2-7 TRBV20-1 many CSAGLPGRAAYEQYF TGCAGTGCTGGCCTACCGGGGAGGGCCGCCTACGAGCAGTACTTC